This T cell receptor beta chain was captured in a study of Ad26.COV2.S vaccination and SARS-CoV-2 variants (dated by TCRdb to the early 2020s). Study-wide context: Vaccine-arm donors were drawn from COV1001, a multicentre, randomized, double-blind, placebo-controlled phase I-IIa trial of Ad26.COV2.S in healthy adults. Dosing of Ad26.COV2.S was intramuscular, at either 5x10^10 or 1x10^11 viral particles, delivered as one shot or as two shots spaced 56 days apart. TCRbeta repertoire sequencing was used to assess the specificity and breadth of SARS-CoV-2-reactive T cell receptors after Ad26.COV2.S vaccination. The TCR-sequenced set comprised approximately 32 samples: approximately 19 Ad26.COV2.S vaccine recipients, 5 placebo recipients and 8 SARS-CoV-2 convalescent individuals. Trial participants were randomized into five groups of five: low-dose or high-dose Ad26.COV2.S given once or twice, or placebo on both occasions. Investigators did not know the trial group allocation while performing experiments and assessing outcomes. Here is what the overall study found, with its caveats: After vaccination, spike-specific CD8+ and CD4+ T cell responses were reported to show substantial breadth. Non-spike TCR breadth was comparable between vaccine and placebo recipients, consistent with the vaccine containing only spike. The authors noted that the TCR breadth and depth analyses may have underestimated total T cell responses. Comparing responses between vaccine doses or regimens was not something the study was powered to do. Spike-specific TCR breadth was higher in Ad26.COV2.S recipients than in placebo recipients (P = 0.0014).

The CDR3 goes from the cysteine to the phenylalanine over 14 residues. Only CDR3 DNA is held: 42 bases, read in frame from base 1. The CDR1 and CDR2 encoded by the germline V gene (reference sequence) are SGHNT and YYREEE. V gives up 1 base and J gives up 1 base, and the segment between their germline ends measures 7 bases. What this sample's treatment or condition label stands for: some 20 received Ad26.COV2.S at low or high dose, single or two shots; about 5 received placebo; per-sample allocation not given. For vaccine and placebo recipients, repertoires were sequenced using samples collected on day 63 after the first injection. Between 29 July and 7 August 2020, Cohort 1b enrolled about 27 adults aged 18-55 years at one site in Boston, USA. As a vaccine, Ad26.COV2.S was a replication-incompetent adenovirus type 26 vector that expressed a prefusion-stabilized SARS-CoV-2 spike protein derived from the original Wuhan strain.

The immunoSEQ Assay was the method used to sequence TCRbeta CDR3 regions. After extraction, genomic DNA underwent amplification by bias-controlled multiplex PCR, followed by high-throughput sequencing. Concerning the study's data processing: To quantify the absolute abundance of every unique TCRbeta CDR3 region, sequences were collapsed and filtered. T cell fraction was estimated by normalizing TCRbeta template counts to usable DNA, with usable DNA measured through amplification of reference genes found in all nucleated cells. Repertoire TCRs were annotated as SARS-CoV-2-specific by exact matching of V gene, CDR3 amino acid sequence and J gene to a known reactive TCR set. The reference SARS-CoV-2 TCR set came from MIRA and was filtered for enrichment in COVID-19-positive ImmuneCODE repertoires, removing public or cross-reactive TCRs. Using the MIRA antigens, annotated TCRs were further analysed by specific ORF or by position within an ORF. Breadth was defined as the number of annotated unique rearrangements divided by the total number of unique productive rearrangements, and depth was defined as the summed frequency of the annotated unique rearrangements. Two-sided Wilcoxon rank-sum tests were used to compare TCR breadth between groups. Entries here come from immuneACCESS through TCRdb and include only in-frame sequences with V and J called. Some clones fail to appear in such tables; in the studies checked, an unresolved V gene covers under half of the shortfall, and the cause of the remainder is unknown. V, J and clone size reflect that table, while D and trimming were determined from the DNA. Counted in this sample were fewer than 500,000 clones; roughly 87% of them appeared once. The ten largest clones capture approximately 2.5% of the sample.

A word on this clone: It has no known antigen specificity. Nothing much larger sits one base from this clone, and base qualities are not available. Other DNA sequences of this sample code for an identical CDR3.

This receptor was taken from a person aged 18-60 years who received the Ad26.COV2.S COVID-19 vaccine or a placebo. The specimen comprised peripheral blood, sampled in a trial of Ad26.COV2.S vaccine versus placebo. The sequence links TRBV5-4 to TRBJ2-3, with a tentative D gene TRBD2 over 5 matching bases. The nucleotide sequence reads TGTGCCAGCAGCTTGCCCGGGGGCACAGATACGCAGTATTTT. Its translation reads: CASSLPGGTDTQYF.